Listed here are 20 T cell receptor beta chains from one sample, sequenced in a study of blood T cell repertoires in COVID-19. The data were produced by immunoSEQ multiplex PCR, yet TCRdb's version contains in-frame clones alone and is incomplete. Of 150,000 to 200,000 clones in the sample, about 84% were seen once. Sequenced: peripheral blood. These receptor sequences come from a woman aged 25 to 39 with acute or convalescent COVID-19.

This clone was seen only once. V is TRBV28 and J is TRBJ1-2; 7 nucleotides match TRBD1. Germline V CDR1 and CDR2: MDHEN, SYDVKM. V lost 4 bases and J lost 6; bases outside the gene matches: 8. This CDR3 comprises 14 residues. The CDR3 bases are TGTGCCAGCAGTTCCCCGACAGGGTTTCATGGCTACACCTTC. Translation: CASSSPTGFHGYTF.

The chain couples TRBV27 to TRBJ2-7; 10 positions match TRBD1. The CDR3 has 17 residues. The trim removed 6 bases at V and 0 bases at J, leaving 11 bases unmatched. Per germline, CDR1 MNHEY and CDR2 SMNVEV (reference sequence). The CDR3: CASSEGTGVSYSYEQYF. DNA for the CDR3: TGTGCCAGCAGCGAGGGGACAGGGGTCTCCTACTCCTACGAGCAGTACTTC.

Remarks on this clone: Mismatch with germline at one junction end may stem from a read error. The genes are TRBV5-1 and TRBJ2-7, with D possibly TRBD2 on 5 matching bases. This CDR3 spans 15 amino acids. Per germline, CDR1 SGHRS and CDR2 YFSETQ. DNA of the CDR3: TGCGCCAGCAGCTTGGGGTCGCTAGCCTCCCACGAGCAGTACTTC. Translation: CASSLGSLASHEQYF. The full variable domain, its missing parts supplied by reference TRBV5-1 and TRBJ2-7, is KAGVTQTPRYLIKTRGQQVTLSCSPISGHRSVSWYQQTPGQGLQFLFEYFSETQRNKGNFPGRFSGRQFSNSRSEMNVSTLELGDSALYLCASSLGSLASHEQYFGPGTRLTVT.

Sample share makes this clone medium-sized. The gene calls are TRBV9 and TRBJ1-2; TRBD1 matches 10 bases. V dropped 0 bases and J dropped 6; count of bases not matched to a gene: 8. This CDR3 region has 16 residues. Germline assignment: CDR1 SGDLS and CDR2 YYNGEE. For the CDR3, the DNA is TGTGCCAGCAGCGTAGCGGGACAGGGGCCAGCTAATGGCTACACCTTC. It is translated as CASSVAGQGPANGYTF.

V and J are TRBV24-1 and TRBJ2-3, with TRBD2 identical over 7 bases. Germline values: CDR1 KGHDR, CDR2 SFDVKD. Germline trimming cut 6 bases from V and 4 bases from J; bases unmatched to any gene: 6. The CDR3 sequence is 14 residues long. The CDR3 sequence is CATSKWEGSDTQYF. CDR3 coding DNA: TGTGCCACCAGTAAGTGGGAGGGGTCAGATACGCAGTATTTT.

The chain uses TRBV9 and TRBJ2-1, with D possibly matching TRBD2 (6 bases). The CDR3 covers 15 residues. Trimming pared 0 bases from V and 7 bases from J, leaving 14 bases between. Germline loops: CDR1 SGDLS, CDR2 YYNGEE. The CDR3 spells CASSVATGSGNEQFF. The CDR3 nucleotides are TGTGCCAGCAGCGTAGCTACCGGGAGTGGGAATGAGCAGTTCTTC. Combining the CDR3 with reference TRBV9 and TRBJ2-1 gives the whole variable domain DSGVTQTPKHLITATGQRVTLRCSPRSGDLSVYWYQQSLDQGLQFLIQYYNGEERAKGNILERFSAQQFPDLHSELNLSSLELGDSALYFCASSVATGSGNEQFFGPGTRLTVL.

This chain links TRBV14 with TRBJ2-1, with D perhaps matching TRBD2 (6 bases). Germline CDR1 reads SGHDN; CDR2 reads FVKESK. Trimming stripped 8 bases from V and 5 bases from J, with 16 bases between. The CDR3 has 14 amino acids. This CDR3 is CASRRDLSNNEQFF. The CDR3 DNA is TGTGCCAGCCGACGGGACTTAAGCAACAATGAGCAGTTCTTC.

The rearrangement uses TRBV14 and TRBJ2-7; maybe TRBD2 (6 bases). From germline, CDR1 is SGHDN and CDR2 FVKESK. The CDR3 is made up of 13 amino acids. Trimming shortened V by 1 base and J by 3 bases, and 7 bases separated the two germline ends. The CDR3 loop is CASSQAGLYEQYF. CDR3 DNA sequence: TGTGCCAGCAGCCAAGCGGGACTCTACGAGCAGTACTTC.

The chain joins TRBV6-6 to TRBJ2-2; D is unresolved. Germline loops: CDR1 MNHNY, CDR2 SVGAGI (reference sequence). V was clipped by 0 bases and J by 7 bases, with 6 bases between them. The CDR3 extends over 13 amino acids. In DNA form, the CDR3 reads TGTGCCAGCAGTTACTCGTCGGGCGGGGAGCTGTTTTTT. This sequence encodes CASSYSSGGELFF.

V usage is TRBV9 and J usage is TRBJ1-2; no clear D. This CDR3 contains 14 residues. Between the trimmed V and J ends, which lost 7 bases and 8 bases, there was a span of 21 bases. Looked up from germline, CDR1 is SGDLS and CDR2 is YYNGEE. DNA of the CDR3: TGTGCCAGCGGAAGGGTGTCAGAGGGCGTGGGCTACACCTTC. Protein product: CASGRVSEGVGYTF.

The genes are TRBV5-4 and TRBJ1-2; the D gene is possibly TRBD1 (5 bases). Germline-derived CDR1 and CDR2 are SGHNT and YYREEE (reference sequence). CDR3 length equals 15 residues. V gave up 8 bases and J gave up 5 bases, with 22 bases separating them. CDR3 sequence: CASNRRGREDYGYTF. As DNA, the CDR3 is TGTGCCAGTAATAGGAGGGGCAGAGAGGATTATGGCTACACCTTC.

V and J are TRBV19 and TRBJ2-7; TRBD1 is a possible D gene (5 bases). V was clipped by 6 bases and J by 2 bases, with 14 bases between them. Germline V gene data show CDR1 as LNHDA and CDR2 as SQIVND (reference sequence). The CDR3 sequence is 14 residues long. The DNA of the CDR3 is TGTGCCAGTAGCCTACAGGACCGAACCTACGAGCAGTACTTC. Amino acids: CASSLQDRTYEQYF.

In nucleotides, the CDR3 is TGTGCCATCTCCCAATTGGGGACAGCCTCGGGGGAGACCCAGTACTTC. It encodes CAISQLGTASGETQYF. V and J are TRBV10-3 and TRBJ2-5; 7 positions match TRBD1. The CDR3 contains 16 residues. CDR1 is ENHRY and CDR2 is SYGVKD in the germline V gene. V lost 8 bases, J lost 5 bases, and 17 bases stayed unmatched.

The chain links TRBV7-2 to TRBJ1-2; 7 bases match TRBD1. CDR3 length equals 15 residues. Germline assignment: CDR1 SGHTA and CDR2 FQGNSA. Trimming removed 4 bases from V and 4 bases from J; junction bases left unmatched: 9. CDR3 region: CASSWPKGQSYGYTF. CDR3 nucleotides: TGTGCCAGCAGCTGGCCGAAGGGACAGAGCTATGGCTACACCTTC.

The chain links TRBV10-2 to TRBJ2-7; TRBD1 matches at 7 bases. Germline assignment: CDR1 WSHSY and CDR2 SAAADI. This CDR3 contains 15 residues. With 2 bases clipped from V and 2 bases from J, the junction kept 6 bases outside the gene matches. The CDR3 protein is CASSELRDRAYEQYF. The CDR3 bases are TGCGCCAGCAGTGAGCTTAGAGACAGGGCCTACGAGCAGTACTTC.

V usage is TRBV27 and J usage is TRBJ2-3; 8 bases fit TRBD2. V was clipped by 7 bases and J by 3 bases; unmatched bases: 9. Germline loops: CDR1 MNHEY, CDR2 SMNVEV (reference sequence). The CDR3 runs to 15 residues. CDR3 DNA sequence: TGTGCCAGCAAGTGGGGGACTAGACAAACAGATACGCAGTATTTT. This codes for CASKWGTRQTDTQYF.

CDR3: CASSFTGGTEAFF. In DNA, the CDR3 is TGTGCCAGCAGTTTCACAGGGGGCACTGAAGCTTTCTTT. The rearrangement joins TRBV27 to TRBJ1-1; 8 bases agree with TRBD1. CDR1 and CDR2 from the germline V gene are MNHEY and SMNVEV (reference sequence). V gave up 3 bases and J gave up 4 bases; unmatched junction bases: 1. The CDR3 contains 13 residues.

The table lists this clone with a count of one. The CDR3 reads CASSLSGPEQYF. CDR3 coding DNA: TGTGCCAGCAGTTTATCGGGTCCCGAGCAGTACTTC. The chain joins TRBV28 to TRBJ2-7, with D uncertain. Germline V gives CDR1 MDHEN, CDR2 SYDVKM. This CDR3 is built from 12 residues. V lost 1 base, J lost 6 bases, and 7 bases lay in between.

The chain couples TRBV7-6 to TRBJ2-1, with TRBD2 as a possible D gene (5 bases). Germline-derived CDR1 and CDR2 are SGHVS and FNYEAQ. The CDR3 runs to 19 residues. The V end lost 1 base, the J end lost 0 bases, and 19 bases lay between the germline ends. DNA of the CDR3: TGTGCCAGCAGCTTAGTCAGCGGTTGGGTAGAAAGCTCCTACAATGAGCAGTTCTTC. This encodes CASSLVSGWVESSYNEQFF.

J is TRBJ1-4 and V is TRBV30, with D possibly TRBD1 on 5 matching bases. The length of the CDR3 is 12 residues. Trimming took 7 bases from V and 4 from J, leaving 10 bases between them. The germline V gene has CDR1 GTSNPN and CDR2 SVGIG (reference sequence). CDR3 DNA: TGTGCCTTGACAGTGATTAATGAAAAACTGTTTTTT. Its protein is CALTVINEKLFF. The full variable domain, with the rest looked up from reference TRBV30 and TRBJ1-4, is SQTIHQWPATLVQPVGSPLSLECTVEGTSNPNLYWYRQAAGRGLQLLFYSVGIGQISSEVPQNLSASRPQDRQFILSSKKLLLSDSGFYLCALTVINEKLFFGSGTQLSVL.